The 4 T cell receptor beta chains below were found in one sample sequenced in a study of T cell responses to AZD1222 COVID-19 vaccine. Profiling relied on immunoSEQ multiplex PCR, and the TCRdb table lists in-frame clones only, not all of them. The sample consists of approximately 150,000 clones, 85% to 90% of them appearing once. The sample in question was peripheral blood, obtained 28 days after the second AZD1222 dose. The receptors come from an adult who received the AZD1222 COVID-19 vaccine.

The chain joins TRBV27 to TRBJ1-2; unclear D gene. V lost 3 bases and J 8 bases, leaving 13 bases between the germline ends. Germline V gives CDR1 MNHEY, CDR2 SMNVEV (reference sequence). This CDR3 is 13 amino acids long. Written as DNA, the CDR3 is TGTGCCAGCAGTTTCCTGGAAGGGAGAGGCTACACCTTC. This sequence encodes CASSFLEGRGYTF.

The chain joins TRBV15 to TRBJ1-4; 7 nucleotides align to TRBD1. Germline trimming cut 0 bases from V and 7 bases from J; bases unmatched to any gene: 11. The germline V gene has CDR1 LNHNV and CDR2 YYDKDF (reference sequence). This CDR3 is 17 amino acids long. The CDR3 reads CATSRDFLQGGGEKLFF. The CDR3 DNA sequence: TGTGCCACCAGCAGAGATTTCCTGCAGGGGGGAGGTGAAAAACTGTTTTTT.

The chain couples TRBV29-1 to TRBJ2-1; the match to TRBD2 covers 9 bases. The CDR3 loop spans 11 amino acids. Germline V gene lookup returns CDR1 SQVTM and CDR2 ANQGSEA. The trim removed 6 bases at V and 9 bases at J, leaving 3 bases unmatched. Written as DNA, the CDR3 is TGCAGCGTAGGGACTAGCTTTGAGCAGTTCTTC. Translated: CSVGTSFEQFF.

The rearrangement uses TRBV27 and TRBJ2-5, with 7 bases lining up with TRBD1. Germline CDR1 reads MNHEY; CDR2 reads SMNVEV (reference sequence). The CDR3 has 14 amino acids. J lost 4 bases, V lost 2 bases, and 4 bases had no gene match. CDR3 nucleotide sequence: TGTGCCAGCAGTTTAGAGGGGGCTGGAGAGACCCAGTACTTC. This gives the protein CASSLEGAGETQYF.